This T cell receptor beta chain appears in the sequencing data of a study of human T cells and chemical hapten exposure. TCRdb itself ran the RACE reads through MiXCR, one entry per CDR3 protein. The sample consists of 350,000 to 450,000 distinct CDR3 sequences, approximately 5.1% of them appearing once. The sample holds many counts of this clonotype. This sample's time point: pre-sensitization, week 0. The sample's treatment: therapeutic diphenylcyclopropenone sensitization with weekly scalp DPC. This CDR3 has 13 amino acids. Germline CDR1 and CDR2: MNHEY and SMNVEV (reference sequence). Trimming removed 5 bases at V and 2 bases at J, with 8 bases between.

J is TRBJ2-3 and V is TRBV27; D gene uncertain. This clonotype was sampled from a woman in her fifties or sixties with alopecia areata. Some clones in this sample may be carry-over from other donors' samples. The specimen comprised whole blood, sampled in connection with sensitization to the hapten diphenylcyclopropenone (DPC). The CDR3 bases are TGTGCCAGCAGTCCATTATACACAGATACGCAGTATTTT. The encoded protein is CASSPLYTDTQYF.